This T cell receptor beta chain was profiled in a study of cytomegalovirus exposure and HLA in healthy donors. The table lists this clone with a count of one. Primers for the PCR totalled 60 Vbeta and 13 Jbeta. Sequenced by immunoSEQ multiplex PCR; TCRdb stores in-frame clones only, minus some. The table includes 60,000 to 75,000 clones, approximately 60% detected once. The sequenced material came from PBMCs. The origin of this receptor is a woman between 50 and 59 years old in good health and CMV-seronegative.

CDR3 sequence: CASSQEELGDEQFF. As DNA, the CDR3 is TGCGCCAGCAGCCAAGAAGAATTAGGGGATGAGCAGTTCTTC. The chain couples TRBV4-1 to TRBJ2-1, with D possibly TRBD1 on 5 matching bases. V was shortened by 0 bases and J by 8 bases, with 11 bases between the two germline ends. There are 14 residues in the CDR3. Germline CDR1 and CDR2: MGHRA and YSYEKL.